These 22 T cell receptor beta chains came from one sample sequenced in a study of shared clonotypes between healthy human individuals (dated by TCRdb to the early 2020s). The library was prepared using the immunoSEQ multiplex PCR assay. The table was pulled from immuneACCESS by TCRdb, which kept in-frame rearrangements only. Such tables lose some clones; where checked, under half of the loss comes from unresolved V genes, and the rest has no known cause. This sample lists about 2 million clones; approximately 95% were detected once. The ten largest account for 0.13% of the sample. Sequenced sample: naive CD4+ T cells sorted from blood. The cell subset or site label for this specimen denotes: CD45RA+ positively selected. The receptors stem from a man between 18 and 29 years old in good health.

The rearrangement links TRBV6-5 to TRBJ1-3, with D hard to call. The CDR3 length is 15 residues. V lost 5 bases, J lost 0 bases, and 11 bases lay in between. The germline CDR1 and CDR2 sequences are MNHEY and SVGAGI. In DNA form, the CDR3 reads TGTGCCAGCAGTCTAACACGGAACTCTGGAAACACCATATATTTT. It yields the protein CASSLTRNSGNTIYF.

This clone occurred once. This may be a read error, as it is one base from a much larger clone. This sequence joins TRBV5-1 and TRBJ1-5, with D perhaps TRBD1 (5 bases). CDR1 is SGHRS, CDR2 YFSETQ, per germline. Deletions cut 4 bases from V and 6 bases from J, with 17 bases between. The CDR3 is 15 residues long. The CDR3 here is CASSIGGGPAQPQHF. CDR3 DNA: TGCGCCAGCAGCATTGGTGGGGGACCGGCTCAGCCCCAGCATTTT.

This chain links TRBV11-2 with TRBJ2-1; 8 bases match TRBD2. Germline values: CDR1 SGHAT, CDR2 FQNNGV. After removal of 5 bases from V and 0 bases from J, the junction contained 6 bases not matched to a gene. There are 16 residues in the CDR3. CDR3 region: CASSPIAGPSYNEQFF. In nucleotides, the CDR3 is TGTGCCAGCAGCCCGATAGCGGGGCCCTCCTACAATGAGCAGTTCTTC.

The chain combines TRBV9 with TRBJ1-1, with TRBD1 as a possible D gene (5 bases). This CDR3 comprises 15 residues. CDR1 and CDR2 from the germline V gene are SGDLS and YYNGEE. V was cut by 3 bases and J by 5 bases, with 17 bases left in between. The CDR3 is CASSGAGTYGTEAFF. The CDR3 nucleotides are TGTGCCAGCAGCGGAGCCGGGACCTATGGGACTGAAGCTTTCTTT.

The gene calls are TRBV4-3 and TRBJ1-1, with TRBD1 matching over 9 bases. The ends lost 1 base at V and 1 base at J; junction bases unmatched: 10. Germline lookup yields CDR1 LGHNA and CDR2 YSLEER. The CDR3 runs to 18 residues. The CDR3 DNA reads TGCGCCAGCAGCCAAGCTTGGGGACAGGGTGGGAGGAACACTGAAGCTTTCTTT. This sequence encodes CASSQAWGQGGRNTEAFF.

V usage is TRBV6-5 and J usage is TRBJ1-4; 9 nucleotides line up with TRBD1. Looked up from germline, CDR1 is MNHEY and CDR2 is SVGAGI. V lost 0 bases to trimming and J lost 7 bases; unmatched junction nucleotides: 6. CDR3 length: 16 amino acids. CDR3 residues: CASSYSLGQGTEKLFF. CDR3 in DNA: TGTGCCAGCAGTTACTCTTTGGGACAGGGAACTGAAAAACTGTTTTTT.

The CDR3 protein is CASSLERLPNSYEQYF. In DNA, the CDR3 is TGTGCCAGCAGCTTGGAGAGACTGCCCAACTCCTACGAGCAGTACTTC. This sequence joins TRBV5-4 and TRBJ2-7; D gene unclear. This CDR3 has 16 amino acids. The V end lost 0 bases, the J end lost 0 bases, and 13 bases lay between the germline ends. Germline CDR1 and CDR2: SGHNT and YYREEE (reference sequence).

The chain couples TRBV30 to TRBJ1-2, with no clear D. Trimming stripped 2 bases from V and 4 bases from J, with 14 bases between. CDR1 GTSNPN and CDR2 SVGIG come from the germline V gene (reference sequence). The CDR3 consists of 14 residues. The CDR3 sequence: CAWSQTPEGYGYTF. The CDR3 nucleotides read TGTGCCTGGAGTCAGACACCCGAGGGCTATGGCTACACCTTC.

The chain uses TRBV11-2 and TRBJ2-7, with D maybe TRBD2 (7 bases). CDR1 is SGHAT and CDR2 is FQNNGV in the germline V gene. The CDR3 has 15 residues. The germline V and J ends were trimmed by 0 bases and 3 bases, with 12 bases remaining between them. The CDR3 DNA is TGTGCCAGCAGCTTAGAAGGGGGGGTGCTCTACGAGCAGTACTTC. It is translated as CASSLEGGVLYEQYF.

The V and J genes are TRBV19 and TRBJ2-7; no clear D. CDR3 length equals 15 residues. V shed 1 base and J shed 2 bases, with 12 bases lying between them. The germline gives CDR1 LNHDA, CDR2 SQIVND (reference sequence). In nucleotides, the CDR3 is TGTGCCAGTAGTATAGCCCCGGCCGGCACCTACGAGCAGTACTTC. It specifies CASSIAPAGTYEQYF.

V gene TRBV19 combines with J gene TRBJ2-4, with D uncertain. Germline V gives CDR1 LNHDA, CDR2 SQIVND (reference sequence). V was shortened by 2 bases and J by 1 base, with 9 bases between the two germline ends. This CDR3 has 15 residues. For the CDR3, the DNA is TGTGCCAGTAGTATAACAGTGATTGCCAAAAACATTCAGTACTTC. Translation: CASSITVIAKNIQYF.

For the CDR3, the DNA is TGTGCCAGCTCACCAAGACAGGGTCAGACTGAAGCTTTCTTT. Residues: CASSPRQGQTEAFF. The chain employs TRBV18 and TRBJ1-1, with 7 bases fitting TRBD1. V shed 2 bases and J 5 bases; nucleotides not matched to a gene: 5. Germline assignment: CDR1 KGHSH and CDR2 LQKENI. This CDR3 has 14 amino acids.

Comment on this clone: Other DNA sequences in the same sample also yield this CDR3. The gene calls are TRBV5-1 and TRBJ1-3; TRBD1 is a possible D gene (6 bases). Germline V CDR1 and CDR2: SGHRS, YFSETQ. Trimming pared 4 bases from V and 2 bases from J, leaving 10 bases between. The CDR3 is 14 residues long. In nucleotides, the CDR3 is TGCGCCAGCAGCGCACAGGGAACTGGAAACACCATATATTTT. As protein: CASSAQGTGNTIYF. The variable domain in full, completed from reference TRBV5-1 and TRBJ1-3, reads KAGVTQTPRYLIKTRGQQVTLSCSPISGHRSVSWYQQTPGQGLQFLFEYFSETQRNKGNFPGRFSGRQFSNSRSEMNVSTLELGDSALYLCASSAQGTGNTIYFGEGSWLTVV.

The genes are TRBV15 and TRBJ1-2; possible D gene TRBD1, 5 bases. CDR1 LNHNV and CDR2 YYDKDF come from the germline V gene (reference sequence). The CDR3 has 16 amino acids. V was shortened by 0 bases and J by 1 base, with 12 bases between the two germline ends. CDR3 coding DNA: TGTGCCACCAGCAGAGATGGCGGGGGTAATAACTATGGCTACACCTTC. Its translation is CATSRDGGGNNYGYTF.

The chain links TRBV29-1 to TRBJ2-1; possible D gene TRBD2, 5 bases. This CDR3 comprises 11 residues. Trimming removed 7 bases from V and 8 bases from J, with 12 bases in between. Germline CDR1 reads SQVTM; CDR2 reads ANQGSEA. As DNA, the CDR3 is TGCAGCGCCACGGAGAGGGATGAGCAGTTCTTC. Translating gives CSATERDEQFF.

The V call is TRBV6-4, the J call TRBJ1-1, with D possibly being TRBD1 (5 bases). CDR3 length: 12 residues. CDR1 is MRHNA and CDR2 is SNTAGT in the germline V gene. The CDR3 sequence: CELPRDGTEAFF. CDR3 nucleotides: TGTGAACTACCCAGGGATGGCACTGAAGCTTTCTTT.

The rearrangement joins TRBV4-3 to TRBJ2-7; TRBD2 matches at 13 bases. The ends lost 1 base at V and 2 bases at J; junction bases unmatched: 2. The CDR3 covers 16 residues. Germline CDR1 LGHNA, CDR2 YSLEER. CDR3 sequence (DNA): TGCGCCAGCAGCCAAGGGACTAGCGGGAGAACCTACGAGCAGTACTTC. Translated: CASSQGTSGRTYEQYF.

This sequence joins TRBV2 and TRBJ1-1, with D tentatively TRBD1 (5 bases). The germline V gene encodes CDR1 SNHLY and CDR2 FYNNEI. With 4 bases removed from V and 1 base from J, the gap between germline ends came to 13 bases. This CDR3 contains 15 residues. CDR3 in amino acids: CASSGPGQRNTEAFF. CDR3 in DNA: TGTGCCAGCAGTGGGCCAGGACAAAGGAACACTGAAGCTTTCTTT.

The chain couples TRBV13 to TRBJ2-3, with D hard to call. Trimming shortened V by 2 bases and J by 5 bases, and 11 bases separated the two germline ends. CDR1 PRHDT and CDR2 FYEKMQ come from the germline V gene (reference sequence). This CDR3 is 14 amino acids long. The CDR3 region has the DNA TGTGCCAGCAGCTTACCCAACCGTATAGATACGCAGTATTTT. Translated: CASSLPNRIDTQYF.

Details on this clone: Distinct nucleotide sequences in the sample also encode this CDR3. V usage is TRBV6-5 and J usage is TRBJ1-2; D unclear. Germline assignment: CDR1 MNHEY and CDR2 SVGAGI. The CDR3 loop spans 11 amino acids. V was clipped by 7 bases and J by 8 bases, with 11 bases between them. Here the CDR3 reads CASTQGEGYTF. The CDR3 DNA sequence: TGTGCCAGCACCCAAGGAGAGGGCTACACCTTC.

The chain links TRBV7-2 to TRBJ2-2, with TRBD2 matching 10 bases. Germline V gene data show CDR1 as SGHTA and CDR2 as FQGNSA. V shed 0 bases and J 6 bases; nucleotides not matched to a gene: 7. There are 17 residues in the CDR3. Here the CDR3 reads CASSLALLAGVSGELFF. CDR3 nucleotide sequence: TGTGCCAGCAGCTTAGCGCTCCTAGCGGGAGTTTCCGGGGAGCTGTTTTTT.

The rearrangement joins TRBV5-1 to TRBJ2-7, with no clear D. CDR1 and CDR2 from the germline V gene are SGHRS and YFSETQ. The CDR3 spans 16 residues. With 0 bases removed from V and 0 bases from J, the gap between germline ends came to 13 bases. CDR3 loop: CASSLGVASSSYEQYF. DNA for the CDR3: TGCGCCAGCAGCTTGGGGGTAGCCTCTAGCTCCTACGAGCAGTACTTC.